The 3 T cell receptor beta chains in this list originate from one sample, sequenced in a study of CD8 T cells in ankylosing spondylitis. Regarding the study as a whole: Characteristic of ankylosing spondylitis blood, it appeared, was a TCR beta motif comprising fewer than 10 highly homologous variants.

TCRdb reanalysed the 5' RACE reads using MiXCR and keeps one entry per CDR3 protein. In the table there are over 700,000 distinct CDR3 sequences, under 20% of which are singletons. Their antigen targets remain unknown. Sequenced: blood, either unsorted or a sorted T cell fraction (not recorded which). These receptors were collected from a male donor with ankylosing spondylitis.

J is TRBJ2-7 and V is TRBV7-6, with D possibly matching TRBD2 (6 bases). The CDR3 extends over 13 amino acids. Germline V gene data show CDR1 as SGHVS and CDR2 as FNYEAQ. V lost 5 bases, J lost 12 bases, and 20 bases lay in between. CDR3 DNA sequence: TGTGCCAGCAGCCCTGGAGGCGGGGAGGTGTTGTACTTC. Protein sequence: CASSPGGGEVLYF.

This clonotype was seen a handful of times. V usage is TRBV20-1 and J usage is TRBJ1-6, with 7 bases aligning to TRBD1. Trimming removed 6 bases from V and 7 bases from J; junction bases left unmatched: 6. CDR3 length equals 13 residues. CDR1 and CDR2 (germline): DFQATT, SNEGSKA (reference sequence). The CDR3 DNA follows: TGCAGTGCGTCGGGACAGCCAAATTCACCCCTCCACTTT. Amino acids: CSASGQPNSPLHF.

The CDR3, as DNA: TGTGCCAGCAGTCCCCGGACAGGGGTCGGTGGCCAAGAGACCCAGTACTTC. This encodes CASSPRTGVGGQETQYF. The rearrangement links TRBV7-7 to TRBJ2-5; 9 bases map to TRBD1. V was pared by 6 bases and J by 1 base, with 12 bases of the junction left unmatched. The CDR3 is 17 residues long. In germline, CDR1 is SSHAT, CDR2 FNYEAQ (reference sequence).